These T cell receptor beta chains were read from a single sample in a study of beta chain features in type 1 diabetes. Data came from immunoSEQ multiplex PCR; TCRdb stores just in-frame clones and leaves some out. The table shows 300,000 to 350,000 clones, with around 8% occurring only once. Specimen: central memory CD4+ T cells from blood. These receptors all stem from a woman aged 18-35 years in good health. Each CDR3 is given without its conserved first and last residue.

v_call: TRBV7-2; j_call: TRBJ2-1; cdr3_aa: ASSRAGLGGNEQF
v_call: TRBV28; j_call: TRBJ2-2; cdr3_aa: ASSFGSSGSTGELF
v_call: TRBV9; j_call: TRBJ2-5; cdr3_aa: ASSSVNRETQY
v_call: TRBV5-1; j_call: TRBJ2-7; cdr3_aa: ASSLVSGSFRGSLRAEQY
v_call: TRBV2; j_call: TRBJ2-3; cdr3_aa: ATQSGAGSIVTDTQY
v_call: TRBV5-4; j_call: TRBJ1-5; cdr3_aa: ASSFETGNQPQH
v_call: TRBV7-9; j_call: TRBJ2-1; cdr3_aa: ASSYDRVTDEQF
v_call: TRBV7-9; j_call: TRBJ1-2; cdr3_aa: ASSLGGLGGYT
v_call: TRBV18; j_call: TRBJ2-1; cdr3_aa: ASSPTSGRANEQF
v_call: TRBV28; j_call: TRBJ2-5; cdr3_aa: ASSPLRTSGREGETQY
v_call: TRBV19; j_call: TRBJ2-1; cdr3_aa: ASSIQVRGEQF
v_call: TRBV15; j_call: TRBJ2-5; cdr3_aa: ATSRLWDRGETQY
v_call: TRBV15; j_call: TRBJ2-2; cdr3_aa: ATASGRASGELF
v_call: TRBV19; j_call: TRBJ2-2; cdr3_aa: ASKGLAGVGSTGELF
v_call: TRBV7-2; j_call: TRBJ1-1; cdr3_aa: ASSLRQGSTEAF
v_call: TRBV7-2; j_call: TRBJ1-2; cdr3_aa: ASSYGGTNYGYT
v_call: TRBV5-1; j_call: TRBJ2-7; cdr3_aa: ASSFQVFGTYEQY
v_call: TRBV7-8; j_call: TRBJ2-3; cdr3_aa: ASSGAGGTDTQY